Listed here is a single T cell receptor (beta chain). Original handling: Cell counts per sample came from amplifying reference gene primers. Some clones are missing from TCRdb's copy, which holds only in-frame ones; the method was immunoSEQ multiplex PCR. The V and J calls and the clone size are those of that table, but D and trimming were determined from the DNA. The sample has fewer than 45,000 clones, around nine tenths seen once. The data were taken from a study of blood T cell repertoires in COVID-19. Looking at the study overall: Italy, Spain and the United States were the sources of the convalescent and acute COVID-19 samples. T cells, B-cell-depleted T cells, or PBMCs provided the cDNA or gDNA that served as material.

The sequence derives from a human donor in a cohort sampled during active COVID-19. Sequenced sample: peripheral blood.

DNA of the CDR3: TGCAGCGTGGCACCGGGACAGCCGACAGATGGCTACACCTTC. Protein sequence: CSVAPGQPTDGYTF. The rearrangement links TRBV29-1 to TRBJ1-2, with TRBD1 identical over 7 bases. The J segment lost 6 bases and the V segment lost 6 bases, leaving 13 bases of the junction unmatched. Germline lookup yields CDR1 SQVTM and CDR2 ANQGSEA. The CDR3 totals 14 residues.